One sample yielded the 30 T cell receptor beta chains listed below, sequenced in a study of CD8 T cells in ankylosing spondylitis. Study-wide results and caveats: Characteristic, it appeared, of ankylosing spondylitis blood was a TCR beta motif of about eight highly homologous variants.

For these TCRs, the target antigens are not known. TCRdb re-analysed the 5' RACE reads in MiXCR, keeping a single row per CDR3 protein. Seen here are approximately 140,000 distinct CDR3 sequences, roughly 15% observed once, and the top ten hold 25% to 40%. The specimen was blood, either unsorted or a sorted T cell fraction (not recorded which). Receptors originate from a male donor with ankylosing spondylitis.

The chain uses TRBV4-1 and TRBJ1-1; D gene ambiguous. The CDR3 is 14 amino acids. With 0 bases removed from V and 7 bases from J, the gap between germline ends came to 12 bases. Germline-derived CDR1 and CDR2 are MGHRA and YSYEKL. As DNA, the CDR3 is TGCGCCAGCAGCCAAGAAGAGGGCGGTATTGAAGCTTTCTTT. Encoded protein: CASSQEEGGIEAFF.

The chain joins TRBV7-8 to TRBJ2-7; tentatively, D is TRBD2 (6 bases). Trimming took 1 base from V and 4 from J, leaving 14 bases between them. In germline, CDR1 is SGHVS, CDR2 FQNEAQ. The CDR3 is made up of 15 amino acids. The CDR3 loop reads CASSLEWLAPYEQYF. Written as DNA, the CDR3 is TGTGCCAGCAGCTTAGAATGGCTAGCGCCTTACGAGCAGTACTTC. The variable domain in full, with the rest retrieved from reference TRBV7-8 and TRBJ2-7, is GAGVSQSPRYKVAKRGQDVALRCDPISGHVSLFWYQQALGQGPEFLTYFQNEAQLDKSGLPSDRFFAERPEGSVSTLKIQRTQQEDSAVYLCASSLEWLAPYEQYFGPGTRLTVT.

This clonotype was detected a few times. The gene calls are TRBV27 and TRBJ1-5, with 8 nucleotides matching TRBD1. CDR1 is MNHEY and CDR2 is SMNVEV in the germline V gene (reference sequence). J was trimmed by 3 bases and V by 8 bases; bases with no gene match: 3. The CDR3 has 13 residues. This CDR3 reads CASGQGDNQPQHF. For the CDR3, the DNA is TGTGCCAGCGGACAGGGAGACAATCAGCCCCAGCATTTT.

The chain links TRBV3-1 to TRBJ2-3, with TRBD2 matching 10 bases. Germline assignment: CDR1 LGHDT and CDR2 YNNKEL (reference sequence). J was trimmed by 5 bases and V by 0 bases; bases with no gene match: 8. This CDR3 region has 17 residues. CDR3 amino acids: CASSQEGLAGAKDTQYF. DNA of the CDR3: TGTGCCAGCAGCCAAGAAGGCCTAGCGGGAGCGAAAGATACGCAGTATTTT.

The J gene is TRBJ2-7, the V gene TRBV5-1; D remains ambiguous. The CDR3 has 13 residues. Germline V CDR1 and CDR2: SGHRS, YFSETQ. Trimming took 2 bases from V and 3 from J, leaving 9 bases between them. CDR3 sequence reads: CASSFSGRYEQYF. For the CDR3, the DNA is TGCGCCAGCAGCTTTTCTGGGCGCTACGAGCAGTACTTC.

This clonotype was found a few times. This chain uses TRBV7-9 with TRBJ1-2; TRBD1 is a possible D gene (5 bases). Between the trimmed V and J ends, which lost 3 bases and 5 bases, there was a span of 13 bases. The CDR3 consists of 14 residues. Germline V gives CDR1 SEHNR, CDR2 FQNEAQ (reference sequence). The DNA for the CDR3 is TGTGCCAGCAGCTTGGTGGGGCAGGGTTATGGCTACACCTTC. It is translated as CASSLVGQGYGYTF.

This chain joins TRBV28 and TRBJ2-5; no reliable D call. The CDR3 contains 15 residues. Germline V gene lookup returns CDR1 MDHEN and CDR2 SYDVKM. Between the trimmed V and J ends, which lost 6 bases and 5 bases, there was a span of 19 bases. CDR3 nucleotides: TGTGCCAGCAGCCCGAGACCTGGGTTGGGGGAGACCCAGTACTTC. Translation gives CASSPRPGLGETQYF.

By share, this clonotype counts as large. The V and J genes are TRBV7-3 and TRBJ2-5; D could derive from TRBD1 or TRBD2 (5 bases each). Germline CDR1 reads SGHTA; CDR2 reads FQGTGA. The CDR3 has 15 amino acids. V shed 1 base and J shed 1 base, with 10 bases lying between them. The DNA for the CDR3 is TGTGCCAGCAGCTTAATTGGGGGTACCCAAGAGACCCAGTACTTC. Protein: CASSLIGGTQETQYF.

This clonotype was found a few times. Here the CDR3 DNA reads TGTGCCAGTTGGGGCTCCGGAAACACCATATATTTT. It codes for CASWGSGNTIYF. The V gene is TRBV27, the J gene TRBJ1-3; maybe TRBD1 (5 bases). Germline-derived CDR1 and CDR2 are MNHEY and SMNVEV (reference sequence). V was pared by 9 bases and J by 4 bases, with 10 bases between. The CDR3 loop spans 12 amino acids.

This sequence joins TRBV20-1 and TRBJ2-1; 16 bases agree with TRBD2. Germline CDR1 DFQATT, CDR2 SNEGSKA (reference sequence). The CDR3 is made up of 16 amino acids. Unmatched junction bases numbered 10, after V lost 5 bases and J lost 9 bases. CDR3 DNA sequence: TGCAGTGCTCGAAGAGGGACTAGCGGGAGGGCCGCTGAGCAGTTCTTC. Protein sequence: CSARRGTSGRAAEQFF.

The chain joins TRBV10-3 to TRBJ2-1; 10 bases are a match to TRBD2. Germline CDR1 ENHRY, CDR2 SYGVKD. Trimming took 7 bases from V and 0 from J; bases not matched to a gene: 12. This CDR3 has 18 amino acids. Written as DNA, the CDR3 is TGTGCCATCAACCAAGGACTAGCGGCCTCTAGCTCCTACAATGAGCAGTTCTTC. It encodes CAINQGLAASSSYNEQFF.

J is TRBJ2-2 and V is TRBV28, with D possibly called TRBD1 or TRBD2 (5 bases each). The CDR3 length is 15 residues. Trimming left V 5 bases short and J 0 bases short, with 10 bases between. Per germline, CDR1 MDHEN and CDR2 SYDVKM. The CDR3 DNA is TGTGCCAGCAGTGGCCCGGGGCCGAACACCGGGGAGCTGTTTTTT. Its protein product is CASSGPGPNTGELFF. The full variable domain, in which reference TRBV28 and TRBJ2-2 provide the parts outside the CDR3, is DVKVTQSSRYLVKRTGEKVFLECVQDMDHENMFWYRQDPGLGLRLIYFSYDVKMKEKGDIPEGYSVSREKKERFSLILESASTNQTSMYLCASSGPGPNTGELFFGEGSRLTVL.

The chain combines TRBV10-2 with TRBJ1-2; TRBD1 might be the D (6 bases). In germline, CDR1 is WSHSY, CDR2 SAAADI. The CDR3 runs to 14 residues. V was cut by 6 bases and J by 3 bases, with 14 bases left in between. The CDR3 nucleotides read TGCGCCAGCAGCTCGGGGGCGCGGTACTATGGCTACACCTTC. Protein sequence: CASSSGARYYGYTF.

The table lists this clonotype with a few counts. V usage is TRBV6-5 and J usage is TRBJ1-1; D is unclear. Germline lookup yields CDR1 MNHEY and CDR2 SVGAGI. This CDR3 is 13 amino acids long. V gave up 0 bases and J gave up 4 bases, with 6 bases separating them. The CDR3 region has the DNA TGTGCCAGCAGTTACTCGAAGGTCACTGAAGCTTTCTTT. This encodes CASSYSKVTEAFF.

This clonotype appeared a few times. The J gene is TRBJ2-1, the V gene TRBV28; the match to TRBD2 covers 9 bases. The CDR3 has 14 amino acids. The junction had 8 bases not matched to a gene; V was cut back by 6 bases and J by 8 bases. Per germline, CDR1 MDHEN and CDR2 SYDVKM. The CDR3 here is CASRGLANGHEQFF. CDR3 nucleotides: TGTGCCAGCAGAGGACTAGCGAACGGCCATGAGCAGTTCTTC.

The chain couples TRBV3-1 to TRBJ2-1; 7 nucleotides line up with TRBD2. After removal of 3 bases from V and 4 bases from J, the junction contained 9 bases not matched to a gene. Germline CDR1 LGHDT, CDR2 YNNKEL (reference sequence). This CDR3 comprises 16 residues. The CDR3: CASSHLAGVYYNEQFF. Written as DNA, the CDR3 is TGTGCCAGCAGCCATTTGGCGGGAGTGTATTACAATGAGCAGTTCTTC.

This clonotype was seen a few times. V and J are TRBV2 and TRBJ2-1; 7 bases align to TRBD1. Germline V gives CDR1 SNHLY, CDR2 FYNNEI. The CDR3 is 13 residues long. Germline trimming cut 6 bases from V and 9 bases from J; bases unmatched to any gene: 8. The CDR3 is CASRPWDSIEQFF. CDR3 DNA: TGTGCCAGCAGACCTTGGGACAGCATTGAGCAGTTCTTC.

The chain has TRBV7-2 and TRBJ2-1; TRBD2 might be the D (5 bases). Trimming cost V 0 bases and J 4 bases, with 13 bases left between them. Germline loops: CDR1 SGHTA, CDR2 FQGNSA. This CDR3 has 16 amino acids. The CDR3 bases are TGTGCCAGCAGCTTAGCGGGCCTAGCTCCTTACAATGAGCAGTTCTTC. It is translated as CASSLAGLAPYNEQFF.

The CDR3 DNA sequence: TGTGCCATCAGTGACATGTTCGGATCCGAGCAGTACTTC. Residues: CAISDMFGSEQYF. The V call is TRBV10-3, the J call TRBJ2-7; D unclear. The CDR3 contains 13 residues. Germline V gene data show CDR1 as ENHRY and CDR2 as SYGVKD. V lost 3 bases and J 6 bases, leaving 12 bases between the germline ends.

The V gene is TRBV4-3, the J gene TRBJ2-5; 12 bases agree with TRBD2. Germline assignment: CDR1 LGHNA and CDR2 YSLEER. Germline trimming cut 0 bases from V and 5 bases from J; bases unmatched to any gene: 4. This CDR3 comprises 16 residues. The CDR3 here is CASSQDRLAGGETQYF. Here the CDR3 DNA reads TGCGCCAGCAGCCAAGATCGCCTAGCGGGAGGGGAGACCCAGTACTTC.

This chain uses TRBV25-1 with TRBJ2-7; 9 bases map to TRBD1. Germline CDR1 is MGHDK and CDR2 is SYGVNS. V gave up 6 bases and J gave up 3 bases; unmatched junction bases: 6. CDR3 length: 14 residues. The CDR3 DNA is TGTGCCAGCAGCCCGGGACAGGGTTACTACGAGCAGTACTTC. It codes for CASSPGQGYYEQYF.

This clonotype was counted a single time. This rearrangement joins TRBV5-5 to TRBJ2-3, with D unclear. Germline V lookup: CDR1 SGHKS, CDR2 YYEKEE (reference sequence). This CDR3 is 11 amino acids long. V was clipped by 8 bases and J by 2 bases, with 6 bases between them. The CDR3 bases are TGTGCCAGTACGATCACAGATACGCAGTATTTT. Translated: CASTITDTQYF.

This clonotype showed up many times. V is TRBV6-5 and J is TRBJ2-2; D possibly corresponds to TRBD2 (6 bases). The germline gives CDR1 MNHEY, CDR2 SVGAGI. This CDR3 has 15 residues. Trimming removed 0 bases from V and 4 bases from J, with 9 bases in between. The CDR3 DNA follows: TGTGCCAGCAGTTACTCGATCGGGGGCACCGGGGAGCTGTTTTTT. It translates to CASSYSIGGTGELFF.

The chain is built from TRBV5-1 and TRBJ2-1; TRBD1 matches at 7 bases. The V gene end was trimmed by 3 bases and the J gene end by 0 bases; junction bases not matched to a gene: 3. The germline gives CDR1 SGHRS, CDR2 YFSETQ. The CDR3 contains 15 residues. Here the CDR3 DNA reads TGCGCCAGCAGCTCCGGACAGGACTCCTACAATGAGCAGTTCTTC. The encoded protein is CASSSGQDSYNEQFF.

In this sample, this clonotype turned up many times. The chain employs TRBV4-1 and TRBJ2-7; D is uncertain. This CDR3 is 13 amino acids long. Trimming took off 1 base at V and 0 bases at J, with 4 bases between the two ends. Germline loops: CDR1 MGHRA, CDR2 YSYEKL. The CDR3 region is CASSQGLSYEQYF. The CDR3 DNA sequence: TGCGCCAGCAGCCAAGGTCTCTCCTACGAGCAGTACTTC.

The table lists this clonotype with a few counts. The chain uses TRBV12-3 or TRBV12-4 and TRBJ2-1, with 9 positions matching TRBD2. The trim removed 7 bases at V and 6 bases at J, leaving 4 bases unmatched. The CDR3 has 13 amino acids. CDR3 nucleotides: TGTGCCAGCACCGGACTAGCGAGCAATGAGCAGTTCTTC. This encodes CASTGLASNEQFF.

The chain recombines TRBV7-9 with TRBJ1-2, with 9 bases that match TRBD1. Per the germline V gene, CDR1 is SEHNR and CDR2 is FQNEAQ (reference sequence). The CDR3 totals 14 residues. The junction had 4 bases not matched to a gene; V was cut back by 4 bases and J by 4 bases. DNA of the CDR3: TGTGCCAGCAGCTCGACAGGGGGGCCCTATGGCTACACCTTC. This translates into CASSSTGGPYGYTF.

The chain links TRBV2 to TRBJ1-1; unclear D gene. V lost 6 bases and J 1 base, leaving 6 bases between the germline ends. This CDR3 is built from 12 residues. Germline V gene sequence: CDR1 SNHLY, CDR2 FYNNEI. The CDR3 loop reads CASSARNTEAFF. In DNA, the CDR3 is TGTGCCAGCAGCGCCAGGAACACTGAAGCTTTCTTT.

The chain has TRBV12-3 or TRBV12-4 and TRBJ2-1, with D maybe TRBD2 (5 bases). V was clipped by 4 bases and J by 10 bases, with 11 bases between them. The CDR3 totals 12 residues. The CDR3 spells CASSWGGGEQFF. CDR3 coding DNA: TGTGCCAGCAGTTGGGGTGGAGGCGAGCAGTTCTTC.

The rearrangement links TRBV5-1 to TRBJ2-1, with 10 bases identical to TRBD1. Per the germline V gene, CDR1 is SGHRS and CDR2 is YFSETQ. There are 14 residues in the CDR3. The trim removed 4 bases at V and 6 bases at J, leaving 4 bases unmatched. CDR3: CASSRDRGSNEQFF. The CDR3, as DNA: TGCGCCAGCAGCAGGGACAGGGGATCCAATGAGCAGTTCTTC.